The 15 T cell receptor beta chains listed next were all sequenced from one sample in a study of radiation and T cells in renal cell carcinoma. Time point: baseline pretreatment blood. Treatment of the sample: 15 Gy SBRT to primary tumor, nephrectomy 4 weeks later. Profiling relied on immunoSEQ multiplex PCR, and the TCRdb table lists in-frame clones only, not all of them. The repertoire holds some 100,000 clones, with 82% as singletons. The sequenced sample was blood, obtained from a patient whose treatment included radiotherapy and nephrectomy. The receptors here all came from a man in his 60s with renal cell carcinoma.

This clone occurred many times. The chain uses TRBV7-9 and TRBJ2-7, with TRBD1 as a possible D gene (6 bases). V shed 2 bases and J shed 2 bases, with 13 bases lying between them. The CDR3 is 15 amino acids. Germline V gene sequence: CDR1 SEHNR, CDR2 FQNEAQ (reference sequence). This chain's CDR3 is CASSLITGKTYEQYF. The DNA of the CDR3 is TGTGCCAGCAGCTTAATTACAGGGAAAACCTACGAGCAGTACTTC.

The genes are TRBV7-2 and TRBJ2-7, with no clear D. This CDR3 spans 15 amino acids. Per the germline V gene, CDR1 is SGHTA and CDR2 is FQGNSA. Between the trimmed V and J ends, which lost 1 base and 1 base, there was a span of 11 bases. CDR3 sequence: CASSLGMSGSYEQYF. The DNA for the CDR3 is TGTGCCAGCAGCTTAGGAATGTCGGGTTCCTACGAGCAGTACTTC.

This clone was counted once. The J gene is TRBJ2-7, the V gene TRBV29-1; weak D call: TRBD2 (5 bases). Trimming took 4 bases from V and 3 from J, leaving 25 bases between them. The CDR3 length is 17 residues. The germline V gene encodes CDR1 SQVTM and CDR2 ANQGSEA. This CDR3 is CSVVDRGLARHNYEQYF. As DNA, the CDR3 is TGCAGCGTTGTGGATCGTGGGCTAGCTAGACATAACTACGAGCAGTACTTC.

V and J are TRBV9 and TRBJ2-7; 10 positions agree with TRBD2. Germline-derived CDR1 and CDR2 are SGDLS and YYNGEE. V was pared by 3 bases and J by 0 bases, with 12 bases of the junction left unmatched. This CDR3 has 18 amino acids. CDR3 sequence: CASSAGSGLAGVSYEQYF. CDR3 bases: TGTGCCAGCAGCGCCGGGTCTGGGCTAGCGGGAGTCTCCTACGAGCAGTACTTC.

This clone was found a few times. This chain connects TRBV25-1 to TRBJ1-1; 7 bases map to TRBD1. The CDR3 consists of 14 residues. Trimming took 3 bases from V and 0 from J; bases not matched to a gene: 1. Germline V CDR1 and CDR2: MGHDK, SYGVNS. The CDR3 bases are TGTGCCAGCAGTGAGACAGGGTTGAACACTGAAGCTTTCTTT. Translating gives CASSETGLNTEAFF.

The chain combines TRBV28 with TRBJ1-5; tentative D call: TRBD1 (6 bases). Trimming stripped 3 bases from V and 4 bases from J, with 13 bases between. The germline V gene encodes CDR1 MDHEN and CDR2 SYDVKM. This CDR3 is 15 amino acids long. The CDR3 DNA reads as TGTGCCAGCAGTTTTGAGGGGGGGCCGAATCAGCCCCAGCATTTT. It is translated as CASSFEGGPNQPQHF. The complete variable domain, with remaining parts taken from reference TRBV28 and TRBJ1-5, reads DVKVTQSSRYLVKRTGEKVFLECVQDMDHENMFWYRQDPGLGLRLIYFSYDVKMKEKGDIPEGYSVSREKKERFSLILESASTNQTSMYLCASSFEGGPNQPQHFGDGTRLSIL.

This clone turned up a few times. Here the CDR3 DNA reads TGTGCCAGTAGTATAGTCCTAGCGGGAATATACAATGAGCAGTTCTTC. Amino acids: CASSIVLAGIYNEQFF. The chain links TRBV19 to TRBJ2-1; 9 nucleotides agree with TRBD2. CDR1 is LNHDA and CDR2 is SQIVND in the germline V gene (reference sequence). Trimming removed 1 base from V and 4 bases from J; junction bases left unmatched: 5. The CDR3 consists of 16 residues.

This clone occurred a few times. The chain has TRBV2 and TRBJ2-2; D may be TRBD1 (5 bases). CDR3 length: 15 residues. V shed 3 bases and J shed 3 bases, with 11 bases lying between them. The germline V gene has CDR1 SNHLY and CDR2 FYNNEI. The CDR3 DNA reads TGTGCCAGCAGTGAGGGGCTACTTTACACCGGGGAGCTGTTTTTT. This encodes CASSEGLLYTGELFF.

The chain recombines TRBV2 with TRBJ2-1, with 9 bases lining up with TRBD2. The length of the CDR3 is 14 residues. The germline gives CDR1 SNHLY, CDR2 FYNNEI. V shed 3 bases, J shed 4 bases, and the junction held 1 base outside the gene matches. The CDR3 is CASSDLAGYNEQFF. CDR3 in DNA: TGTGCCAGCAGTGACCTAGCGGGGTACAATGAGCAGTTCTTC.

The chain carries TRBV4-1 and TRBJ2-7; TRBD1 might be the D (6 bases). CDR1 and CDR2 (germline): MGHRA, YSYEKL. The CDR3 spans 16 residues. The V end was cut by 0 bases, the J end by 1 base, with 13 bases between. The DNA for the CDR3 is TGCGCCAGCAGCCAAGATCCCAGGGGCGGGTCCTACGAGCAGTACTTC. Translating gives CASSQDPRGGSYEQYF.

The rearrangement joins TRBV6-5 to TRBJ2-3; D is possibly TRBD2 (6 bases). Trimming cost V 9 bases and J 0 bases, with 10 bases left between them. Germline-derived CDR1 and CDR2 are MNHEY and SVGAGI. The CDR3 runs to 13 residues. CDR3 region: CASGGTSTDTQYF. The CDR3 nucleotides are TGTGCCAGTGGGGGGACTAGCACAGATACGCAGTATTTT.

The chain joins TRBV27 to TRBJ2-7; 7 nucleotides align to TRBD1. V was clipped by 2 bases and J by 0 bases; unmatched bases: 7. The length of the CDR3 is 16 residues. Germline V gene lookup returns CDR1 MNHEY and CDR2 SMNVEV (reference sequence). This CDR3 reads CASSLVGTEGSYEQYF. DNA of the CDR3: TGTGCCAGCAGTTTAGTGGGGACAGAGGGCTCCTACGAGCAGTACTTC.

The table lists this clone with a few counts. This chain uses TRBV10-3 with TRBJ1-4; 9 bases are a match to TRBD1. The germline V gene has CDR1 ENHRY and CDR2 SYGVKD. The V and J ends lost 11 bases and 4 bases, in that order; junction bases with no gene match: 5. The CDR3 totals 13 residues. CDR3 amino acids: CAPTDRGNEKLFF. The CDR3 DNA sequence: TGTGCCCCGACGGACAGGGGTAATGAAAAACTGTTTTTT.

This chain links TRBV15 with TRBJ2-7, with 7 bases aligning to TRBD2. The ends lost 3 bases at V and 0 bases at J; junction bases unmatched: 8. The V gene's germline CDR1 is LNHNV and CDR2 YYDKDF (reference sequence). The CDR3 totals 16 residues. The chain's CDR3 is CATSRELAASSYEQYF. In DNA form, the CDR3 reads TGTGCCACCAGCAGGGAGCTAGCGGCGAGCTCCTACGAGCAGTACTTC.

The chain joins TRBV21-1 to TRBJ2-5; TRBD1, the table's D call, was not compared with the DNA. TRBV21-1 is an annotated pseudogene. This CDR3 has 17 amino acids. The CDR3 region is CASSCHSLDRGTETQYF. The DNA of the CDR3 is TGTGCCAGCAGCTGCCACTCTCTGGACAGGGGGACGGAGACCCAGTACTTC.